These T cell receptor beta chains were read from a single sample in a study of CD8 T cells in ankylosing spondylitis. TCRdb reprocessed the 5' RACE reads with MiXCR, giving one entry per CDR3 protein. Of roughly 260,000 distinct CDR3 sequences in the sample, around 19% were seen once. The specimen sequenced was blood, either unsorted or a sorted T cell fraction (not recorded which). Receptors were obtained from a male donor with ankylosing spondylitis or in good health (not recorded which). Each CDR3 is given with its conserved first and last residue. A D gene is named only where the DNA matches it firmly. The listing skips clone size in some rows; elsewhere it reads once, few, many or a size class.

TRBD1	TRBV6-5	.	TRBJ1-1	TGTGCCAGCAGTTACGGCGGGACAGTGAACACTGAAGCTTTCTTT	CASSYGGTVNTEAFF
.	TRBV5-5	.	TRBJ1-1	TGTGCCAGCATGGAGGGCAGCATGAACACTGAAGCTTTCTTT	CASMEGSMNTEAFF
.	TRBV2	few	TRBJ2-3	TGTGCCAGCACCCTAAGAGGGGGGACCACAGATACGCAGTATTTT	CASTLRGGTTDTQYF
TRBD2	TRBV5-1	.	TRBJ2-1	TGCGCCAGCAGGGATGGACTAGCGGACAATGAGCAGTTCTTC	CASRDGLADNEQFF
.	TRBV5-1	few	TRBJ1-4	TGCGCCAGCAGCTTGAGCGGGACAAGTAATGAAAAACTGTTTTTT	CASSLSGTSNEKLFF
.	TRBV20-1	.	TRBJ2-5	TGCAGTGCTAGAGATTTGGTTACCCTGTACCAAGAGACCCAGTACTTC	CSARDLVTLYQETQYF
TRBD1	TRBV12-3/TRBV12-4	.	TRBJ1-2	TGTGCCAGCAGTTTAATGACAGGGCATGGCTACACCTTC	CASSLMTGHGYTF
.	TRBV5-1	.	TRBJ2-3	TGCGCCAGCAGCTTGGAGGGGGGCCAGGATACGCAGTATTTT	CASSLEGGQDTQYF
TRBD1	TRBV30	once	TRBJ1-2	TGTGCCTGGAGTGTTCCAGGGGGTACCTATGGCTACACCTTC	CAWSVPGGTYGYTF
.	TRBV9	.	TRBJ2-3	TGTGCCAGCAGCCCCGAAATTGGGATAGCAGATACGCAGTATTTT	CASSPEIGIADTQYF
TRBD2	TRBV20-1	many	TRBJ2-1	TGCAGTGTCCCGAGGACTAGGTCCAGCTCCTACAATGAGCAGTTCTTC	CSVPRTRSSSYNEQFF
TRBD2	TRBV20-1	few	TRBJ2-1	TGCAGTGCTAGCGATGGGACTAGCGGAAGCTCCTACAATGAGCAGTTCTTC	CSASDGTSGSSYNEQFF
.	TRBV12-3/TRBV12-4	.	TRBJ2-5	TGTGCCAGCAGTTTCCGCTGGGCCGCCCTGCAAGAGACCCAGTACTTC	CASSFRWAALQETQYF
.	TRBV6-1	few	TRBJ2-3	TGTGCCAGCAGTGAAGTGCCCTCCGCGTCTAGCACAGATACGCAGTATTTT	CASSEVPSASSTDTQYF
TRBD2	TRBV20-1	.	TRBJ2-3	TGCAGTGCTATATTCGGGGGGGCCGGGTTAGGGACAGATACGCAGTATTTT	CSAIFGGAGLGTDTQYF
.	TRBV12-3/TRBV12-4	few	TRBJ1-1	TGTGCCAGCAGATCCAGACAGTTGTTCGCTGAAGCTTTCTTT	CASRSRQLFAEAFF
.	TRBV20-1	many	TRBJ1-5	TGCAGTGCTAGAGGTCCAGGACCCAGCAATCAGCCCCAGCATTTT	CSARGPGPSNQPQHF
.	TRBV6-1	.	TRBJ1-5	TGTGCCAGCAGGGGAGCAATTAGCAATCAGCCCCAGCATTTT	CASRGAISNQPQHF
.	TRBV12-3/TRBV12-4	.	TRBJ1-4	TGTGCCAGCAGTTCTAACAGGGACCGGTTACTGTTTTTT	CASSSNRDRLLFF
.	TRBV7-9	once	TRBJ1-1	TGTGCCAGCAGCCCGGACCTGGTGGGCACTGAAGCTTTCTTT	CASSPDLVGTEAFF
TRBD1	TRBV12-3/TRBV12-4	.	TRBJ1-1	TGTGCCAGCAGTATCCGACAGGGGGCTCAAGCTTTCTTT	CASSIRQGAQAFF
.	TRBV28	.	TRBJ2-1	TGTGCCAGCAGTTTAACTGGGGCCGAAGTGGGGGAGCAGTTCTTC	CASSLTGAEVGEQFF
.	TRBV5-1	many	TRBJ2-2	TGCGCCAGCAACTTGGGTCAGACCGGGGAGCTGTTTTTT	CASNLGQTGELFF
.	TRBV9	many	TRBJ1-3	TGTGCCAGCAGCGTAGACCCGACCTCCTCTGGAAACACCATATATTTT	CASSVDPTSSGNTIYF
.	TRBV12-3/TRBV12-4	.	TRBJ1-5	TGTGCCAGCACCCGGGGCCTACACAATCAGCCCCAGCATTTT	CASTRGLHNQPQHF
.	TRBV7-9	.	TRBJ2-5	TGTGCCAGCAGCCCTACAGGGAACCCGTACCAAGAGACCCAGTACTTC	CASSPTGNPYQETQYF
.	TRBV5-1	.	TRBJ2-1	TGCGCCAGCAATAGGGGGGGAGGGGATTATGAGCAGTTCTTC	CASNRGGGDYEQFF
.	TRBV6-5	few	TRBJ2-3	TGTGCCAGCAGAATACTAGGGGGAGCGCAGTATTTT	CASRILGGAQYF
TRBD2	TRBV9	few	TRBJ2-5	TGTGCCAGCAGCCCCCGGACTAGCGGGGGGGCCAGAGAGACCCAGTACTTC	CASSPRTSGGARETQYF
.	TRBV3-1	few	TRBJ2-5	TGTGCCAGCAGCCAAGATCTAGGGGGGGGCCAGTACTTC	CASSQDLGGGQYF
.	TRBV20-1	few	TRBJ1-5	TGCAGTGCTAGAGAGGCCGGGTTAAGCCAGCCCCAGCATTTT	CSAREAGLSQPQHF
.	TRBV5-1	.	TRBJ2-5	TGCGCCAGCAGCTTGGGGGGGGACAGCCAAGAGACCCAGTACTTC	CASSLGGDSQETQYF
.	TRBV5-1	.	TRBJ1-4	TGCGCCAGCAGCTTCCAACCCGGGACACAAGAAAAACTGTTTTTT	CASSFQPGTQEKLFF
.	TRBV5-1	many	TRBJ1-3	TGCGCCAGCAGCTTGGACGCTAGCTCTGGAAACACCATATATTTT	CASSLDASSGNTIYF
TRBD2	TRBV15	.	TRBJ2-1	TGTGCCACCAGCGGGACTAGCGGGAGGCGGGACAATGAGCAGTTCTTC	CATSGTSGRRDNEQFF
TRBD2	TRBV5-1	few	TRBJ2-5	TGCGCCAGCAGCTCGGGACTAGCGGGGATGGAGACCCAGTACTTC	CASSSGLAGMETQYF
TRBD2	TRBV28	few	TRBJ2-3	TGTGCCAGCAGTCCCACGGCGGGAGCGTCAGATACGCAGTATTTT	CASSPTAGASDTQYF
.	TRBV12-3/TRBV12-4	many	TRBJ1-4	TGTGCCAGCAGTCCTACGGGGGGGTTTAATGAAAAACTGTTTTTT	CASSPTGGFNEKLFF
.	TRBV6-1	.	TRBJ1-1	TGTGCCAGCAGTGAAGGACTGCGGGTTGTGAACACTGAAGCTTTCTTT	CASSEGLRVVNTEAFF
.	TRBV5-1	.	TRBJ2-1	TGCGCCAGCAGCTTTGGAGCGTCGAAGCAAGAGCAGTTCTTC	CASSFGASKQEQFF
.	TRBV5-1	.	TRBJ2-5	TGCGCCAGCAGCTTGGGATGGACCCAAGAGACCCAGTACTTC	CASSLGWTQETQYF
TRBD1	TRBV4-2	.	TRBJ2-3	TGTGCCAGCAGCCAAAGGTCGACAGGGGCTGATACAGATACGCAGTATTTT	CASSQRSTGADTDTQYF
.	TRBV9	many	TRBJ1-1	TGTGCCAGCAGCGTAGCCTACAGGGACACTGAAGCTTTCTTT	CASSVAYRDTEAFF
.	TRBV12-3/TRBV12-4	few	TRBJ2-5	TGTGCCAGCATGCGAGGTCGAATGGAGACCCAGTACTTC	CASMRGRMETQYF
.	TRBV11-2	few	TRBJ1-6	TGTGCCAGCAGCTTGCAGCGTAATTCACCCCTCCACTTT	CASSLQRNSPLHF
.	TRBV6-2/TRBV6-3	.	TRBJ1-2	TGTGCCAGCAGTTACCCCACCAGCGGCTACACCTTC	CASSYPTSGYTF
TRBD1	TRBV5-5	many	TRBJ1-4	TGTGCCAGCAGCCCACAGGGGGAGCCTTATGAAAAACTGTTTTTT	CASSPQGEPYEKLFF
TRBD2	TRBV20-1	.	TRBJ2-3	TGCAGTGCTGGTGGACTAGCCCCATCGCAGGATACGCAGTATTTT	CSAGGLAPSQDTQYF
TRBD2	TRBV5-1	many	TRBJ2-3	TGCGCCAGCAGCTTGGGTGCTAGCGGAGGCACAGATACGCAGTATTTT	CASSLGASGGTDTQYF
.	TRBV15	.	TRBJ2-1	TGTGCCTCCGGCGAAACCCGGGACTTTAAGCAGTTCTTC	CASGETRDFKQFF
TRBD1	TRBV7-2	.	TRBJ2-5	TGTGCCAGCAGCTTAGTGGGTGGGACAGGGGACCAAGGGACCCAGTACTTC	CASSLVGGTGDQGTQYF
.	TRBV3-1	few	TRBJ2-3	TGTGCCAGCAGCCTAGTCGGACCCGGCACAGATACGCAGTATTTT	CASSLVGPGTDTQYF
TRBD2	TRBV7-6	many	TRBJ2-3	TGTGCCAGCAGCACGGGGGGGACGCAGTATTTT	CASSTGGTQYF
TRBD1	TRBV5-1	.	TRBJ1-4	TGCGCCAGCAGCTTTGTACAGGGGGGTGAAAAACTGTTTTTT	CASSFVQGGEKLFF